Each of the 27 T cell receptor beta chains below was sequenced from the same sample in a study of Tregs in tolerant kidney transplant recipients. The assay was immunoSEQ multiplex PCR, and TCRdb's table has in-frame clones only and misses some. This table has some 69,000 clones, roughly 84% appearing once. Source material: CD4+ T cells from blood. Receptor source: a human donor in good health.

This clone has just one count. The chain carries TRBV7-6 and TRBJ1-6; D is undetermined. This CDR3 contains 13 residues. CDR1 SGHVS and CDR2 FNYEAQ come from the germline V gene. The germline V and J ends were trimmed by 6 bases and 8 bases, with 11 bases remaining between them. CDR3 in DNA: TGTGCCAGCAGTTTGCGGAGGGATTCACCCCTCCACTTT. It translates to CASSLRRDSPLHF.

V is TRBV7-2 and J is TRBJ1-2; 11 bases align to TRBD1. Germline CDR1 and CDR2: SGHTA and FQGNSA. The V and J ends lost 5 bases and 7 bases, in that order; junction bases with no gene match: 6. The CDR3 consists of 14 residues. The CDR3 here is CASSTRDRGTGYTF. Written as DNA, the CDR3 is TGTGCCAGCAGCACCAGGGACAGGGGGACTGGCTACACCTTC.

The chain couples TRBV10-3 to TRBJ1-1, with a possible D match to TRBD1 (5 bases). Germline CDR1 ENHRY, CDR2 SYGVKD. This CDR3 spans 14 amino acids. V was trimmed by 3 bases and J by 1 base, leaving 9 bases between them. As DNA, the CDR3 is TGTGCCATCAGTGACGAGGGGTCGAACACTGAAGCTTTCTTT. Its protein is CAISDEGSNTEAFF.

J is TRBJ2-3 and V is TRBV6-1; D unclear. The V and J ends lost 3 bases and 2 bases respectively, with 15 bases between them. The CDR3 covers 16 residues. The germline V gene has CDR1 MNHNS and CDR2 SASEGT. CDR3 nucleotides: TGTGCCAGCAGTGACGAGACTGCGAGTCCCACAGATACGCAGTATTTT. It yields the protein CASSDETASPTDTQYF.

The genes are TRBV7-3 and TRBJ2-1, with TRBD2 identical over 10 bases. The germline V gene has CDR1 SGHTA and CDR2 FQGTGA. J lost 7 bases, V lost 5 bases, and 11 bases had no gene match. The CDR3 has 16 amino acids. The CDR3 sequence is CASSPRAGGSGNEQFF. The CDR3 DNA is TGTGCCAGCAGCCCTCGAGCGGGAGGGTCGGGAAATGAGCAGTTCTTC.

DNA for the CDR3: TGTGCCAGCAGCCCCACAGGGAACACTGAAGCTTTCTTT. Translating it yields CASSPTGNTEAFF. The gene calls are TRBV4-2 and TRBJ1-1; possible D gene TRBD1, 5 bases. V lost 4 bases to trimming and J lost 1 base, with 7 bases between them. Per the germline V gene, CDR1 is LGHNA and CDR2 is YNFKEQ. The CDR3 is 13 amino acids.

This clone came up a few times. The chain couples TRBV21-1 to TRBJ1-5; the table assigns TRBD1, which was not confirmed against the DNA. TRBV21-1 is classified as a pseudogene. The CDR3 extends over 14 amino acids. CDR3 sequence: CASTPGQGGRPQHF. CDR3 in DNA: TGTGCCAGCACCCCCGGGCAGGGGGGACGGCCCCAGCATTTT.

The chain links TRBV7-2 to TRBJ2-1, with 8 nucleotides matching TRBD2. Unmatched junction bases numbered 13, after V lost 8 bases and J lost 10 bases. The CDR3 is 14 residues long. Germline-derived CDR1 and CDR2 are SGHTA and FQGNSA. This chain's CDR3 is CASLGGATTREQFF. The CDR3 DNA reads TGTGCCAGCCTCGGGGGGGCTACGACGCGGGAGCAGTTCTTC. The full variable domain, in which reference TRBV7-2 and TRBJ2-1 provide the parts outside the CDR3, is GAGVSQSPSNKVTEKGKDVELRCDPISGHTALYWYRQSLGQGLEFLIYFQGNSAPDKSGLPSDRFSAERTGGSVSTLTIQRTQQEDSAVYLCASLGGATTREQFFGPGTRLTVL.

The gene calls are TRBV11-2 and TRBJ2-7; weak D call: TRBD1 (5 bases). Germline-derived CDR1 and CDR2 are SGHAT and FQNNGV. This CDR3 is built from 14 residues. V was cut by 1 base and J by 9 bases, with 16 bases left in between. The CDR3 protein is CASSLVWRSQGQYF. Written as DNA, the CDR3 is TGTGCCAGCAGCTTAGTTTGGCGCTCCCAGGGGCAGTACTTC.

The rearrangement uses TRBV7-3 and TRBJ2-5, with 10 positions matching TRBD1. Trimming took 5 bases from V and 3 from J; bases not matched to a gene: 3. Germline V gene data show CDR1 as SGHTA and CDR2 as FQGTGA. The CDR3 length is 14 residues. CDR3 sequence: CASSPTGGEETQYF. The CDR3 nucleotides read TGTGCCAGCAGCCCGACAGGGGGCGAAGAGACCCAGTACTTC.

V and J are TRBV29-1 and TRBJ1-2; no clear D gene. The germline V and J ends were trimmed by 3 bases and 4 bases, with 15 bases remaining between them. The CDR3 covers 14 residues. The germline V gene has CDR1 SQVTM and CDR2 ANQGSEA. CDR3 amino acids: CSVDVAASFYGYTF. The DNA of the CDR3 is TGCAGCGTTGATGTGGCTGCCTCTTTCTATGGCTACACCTTC.

V usage is TRBV2 and J usage is TRBJ1-1, with D perhaps TRBD1 (5 bases). This CDR3 contains 14 residues. Germline-derived CDR1 and CDR2 are SNHLY and FYNNEI. Trimming left V 1 base short and J 9 bases short, with 15 bases between. The CDR3 reads CASSEGGRDRKAFF. The CDR3 region has the DNA TGTGCCAGCAGTGAAGGCGGACGTGACAGAAAAGCTTTCTTT.

The V gene is TRBV30, the J gene TRBJ2-5; tentative D call: TRBD2 (5 bases). The CDR3 runs 13 residues. In germline, CDR1 is GTSNPN, CDR2 SVGIG (reference sequence). V dropped 7 bases and J dropped 2 bases, with 14 bases sitting between them. CDR3 sequence (DNA): TGTGCCTACTCAGGAGGCAGGCAAGAGACCCAGTACTTC. Its protein is CAYSGGRQETQYF.

The V call is TRBV6-5, the J call TRBJ1-1; perhaps TRBD1 as D (5 bases). CDR1 is MNHEY, CDR2 SVGAGI, per germline. Trimming shortened V by 4 bases and J by 3 bases, and 9 bases separated the two germline ends. The CDR3 runs to 13 residues. CDR3 nucleotides: TGTGCCAGCAGTTCATGGGGGGACACTGAAGCTTTCTTT. Its translation: CASSSWGDTEAFF.

The DNA for the CDR3 is TGCGCCAGCAGTCGGGTTCAAGAGACCCAGTACTTC. This translates into CASSRVQETQYF. The chain uses TRBV5-1 and TRBJ2-5; D is unclear. The germline V gene encodes CDR1 SGHRS and CDR2 YFSETQ. The ends were cut back, 5 bases at V and 2 bases at J, with 7 bases in the middle. This CDR3 is built from 12 residues. The whole variable domain, remainder taken from reference TRBV5-1 and TRBJ2-5, is KAGVTQTPRYLIKTRGQQVTLSCSPISGHRSVSWYQQTPGQGLQFLFEYFSETQRNKGNFPGRFSGRQFSNSRSEMNVSTLELGDSALYLCASSRVQETQYFGPGTRLLVL.

CDR3 nucleotide sequence: TGCGCCAGCAGCGCGACTAGCGGGGGGGCTACGCAGTATTTT. Translated, it gives CASSATSGGATQYF. The chain links TRBV5-1 to TRBJ2-3; the match to TRBD2 covers 14 bases. The V gene end was trimmed by 4 bases and the J gene end by 8 bases; junction bases not matched to a gene: 3. The CDR3 loop spans 14 amino acids. Germline CDR1 and CDR2: SGHRS and YFSETQ.

The V and J genes are TRBV19 and TRBJ2-3; TRBD2 is a possible D gene (6 bases). V lost 6 bases and J lost 2, with 12 bases in between. Germline V CDR1 and CDR2: LNHDA, SQIVND (reference sequence). The CDR3 loop spans 14 amino acids. CDR3 loop: CASSGSPTTDTQYF. CDR3 nucleotides: TGTGCCAGTAGCGGGAGCCCTACCACAGATACGCAGTATTTT.

The sample holds one count of this clone. The chain combines TRBV30 with TRBJ2-7; no firm D call. The V and J ends lost 4 bases and 6 bases respectively, with 16 bases between them. Germline-derived CDR1 and CDR2 are GTSNPN and SVGIG (reference sequence). The length of the CDR3 is 13 residues. CDR3 in amino acids: CAWKASHWGEQYF. Here the CDR3 DNA reads TGTGCCTGGAAAGCCAGTCATTGGGGCGAGCAGTACTTC.

The J gene is TRBJ2-1, the V gene TRBV20-1, with unresolved D. The CDR3 contains 11 residues. The V gene lost 3 bases and the J gene lost 7 bases, with 7 bases spanning the gap. The germline V gene encodes CDR1 DFQATT and CDR2 SNEGSKA (reference sequence). CDR3 nucleotide sequence: TGCAGTGCTAGTCAGGCAAATGAGCAGTTCTTC. It codes for CSASQANEQFF.

The V and J genes are TRBV7-9 and TRBJ2-5; D is uncertain. The CDR3 is 15 residues long. Germline CDR1 is SEHNR and CDR2 is FQNEAQ (reference sequence). V was clipped by 1 base and J by 4 bases, with 13 bases between them. In nucleotides, the CDR3 is TGTGCCAGCAGCTTAGTGCTGCCTTCCGTAGAGACCCAGTACTTC. Protein: CASSLVLPSVETQYF.

The chain employs TRBV5-1 and TRBJ2-7, with D perhaps being TRBD1 or TRBD2 (6 bases each). CDR3 size: 14 residues. The V end lost 1 base, the J end lost 2 bases, and 10 bases lay between the germline ends. Germline loops: CDR1 SGHRS, CDR2 YFSETQ. The CDR3 nucleotides read TGCGCCAGCAGCTTGTTGGGGGGCCCCTACGAGCAGTACTTC. It codes for CASSLLGGPYEQYF.

This chain uses TRBV7-7 with TRBJ2-1; D uncertain. V lost 5 bases and J 9 bases, leaving 17 bases between the germline ends. This CDR3 is built from 14 residues. CDR1 and CDR2 from the germline V gene are SSHAT and FNYEAQ (reference sequence). Written as DNA, the CDR3 is TGTGCCAGCAGCCCCGACGGGCAATCCGGTGAGCAGTTCTTC. Amino acid sequence: CASSPDGQSGEQFF.

Remarks on this clone: Germline is not matched at one junction end, which may reflect a read error. V is TRBV5-1 and J is TRBJ2-3; D may be TRBD2 (6 bases). The CDR3 contains 14 residues. Germline CDR1 reads SGHRS; CDR2 reads YFSETQ. This chain's CDR3 is CASSSVPGDSEVNF. The CDR3 DNA is TGCGCCAGCAGCTCCGTCCCGGGGGATTCGGAGGTGAATTTT.

The J gene is TRBJ1-3, the V gene TRBV6-5; weak D call: TRBD1 (6 bases). CDR3 length equals 13 residues. Trimming stripped 6 bases from V and 2 bases from J, with 8 bases between. Germline-derived CDR1 and CDR2 are MNHEY and SVGAGI. DNA for the CDR3: TGTGCCAGCAGCAGGGGTGCTGGAAACACCATATATTTT. Residues: CASSRGAGNTIYF.

The CDR3 loop reads CASSVGIGALGNTIYF. In nucleotides, the CDR3 is TGTGCCAGCAGCGTAGGGATCGGGGCGCTCGGAAACACCATATATTTT. The chain employs TRBV9 and TRBJ1-3, with D maybe TRBD1 (5 bases). Deletions cut 0 bases from V and 4 bases from J, with 14 bases between. CDR3 length: 16 amino acids. Germline CDR1 and CDR2: SGDLS and YYNGEE.

In its sample, this clone is medium-sized (0.01 to 0.1%). The rearrangement joins TRBV30 to TRBJ1-3; D ambiguous. The germline V gene encodes CDR1 GTSNPN and CDR2 SVGIG (reference sequence). The CDR3 is 13 amino acids. V was shortened by 2 bases and J by 4 bases, with 9 bases between the two germline ends. Here the CDR3 DNA reads TGTGCCTGGAGTCCGACTGGGGGAAACACCATATATTTT. It specifies CAWSPTGGNTIYF.

V is TRBV7-2 and J is TRBJ1-2; D not resolved. The CDR3 spans 14 residues. The germline V gene encodes CDR1 SGHTA and CDR2 FQGNSA. Trimming left V 5 bases short and J 1 base short, with 11 bases between. The CDR3 sequence is CASSPEGFNYGYTF. DNA of the CDR3: TGTGCCAGCAGCCCAGAAGGCTTTAACTATGGCTACACCTTC.